Listed here are 27 T cell receptor beta chains from one sample, sequenced in a study of a mutant IDH1 vaccine in newly diagnosed glioma (dated by TCRdb to the early 2020s). Reading the label with the study, this specimen's time point is: week 11, during vaccination. Each vaccine dose was 300 ug of a 20-mer mutant IDH1 peptide in Montanide, given subcutaneously with topical imiquimod. Libraries were made using the immunoSEQ multiplex PCR assay. TCRdb obtained this table from immuneACCESS and retained in-frame rearrangements with V and J assigned. These tables miss some clones; where compared with another copy, unresolved V genes account for less than half of the shortfall, and the remainder is unexplained. The sample includes about 61,000 clones, with 75% to 85% observed a single time. The top ten hold approximately 6% of the sample. These receptors' targets are unknown. This sample comprised PBMCs, obtained from a glioma patient whose treatment included an IDH1 peptide vaccine. The receptors were gathered from a middle-aged man with glioma.

The chain employs TRBV7-9 and TRBJ2-5; D unresolved. Trimming took off 2 bases at V and 5 bases at J, with 9 bases between the two ends. This CDR3 contains 13 residues. CDR1 is SEHNR and CDR2 is FQNEAQ in the germline V gene (reference sequence). CDR3 protein: CASSLSRSETQYF. The CDR3 coding sequence is TGTGCCAGCAGCTTATCCCGATCCGAGACCCAGTACTTC.

The rearrangement uses TRBV6-6 and TRBJ2-1; TRBD2 matches 7 bases. V gave up 2 bases and J gave up 2 bases; unmatched junction bases: 6. CDR1 and CDR2 from the germline V gene are MNHNY and SVGAGI (reference sequence). The CDR3 contains 16 residues. The CDR3 is CASSYGAGLTYNEQFF. The CDR3 DNA sequence: TGTGCCAGCAGTTACGGGGCGGGACTAACCTACAATGAGCAGTTCTTC.

The chain uses TRBV4-1 and TRBJ1-1; TRBD1 agrees at 7 bases. This CDR3 contains 15 residues. Germline CDR1 MGHRA, CDR2 YSYEKL. V lost 3 bases to trimming and J lost 2 bases; unmatched junction nucleotides: 6. The DNA for the CDR3 is TGCGCCAGCAGCCACCCGGGACAGCGAAACACTGAAGCTTTCTTT. It translates to CASSHPGQRNTEAFF.

The rearrangement uses TRBV6-1 and TRBJ1-3; perhaps TRBD1 as D (5 bases). V was clipped by 10 bases and J by 2 bases, with 15 bases between them. Germline V gene data show CDR1 as MNHNS and CDR2 as SASEGT. There are 14 residues in the CDR3. The CDR3 coding sequence is TGTGCCACCCCGGGGGACCAGGCTGGAAACACCATATATTTT. Encoded protein: CATPGDQAGNTIYF.

The chain links TRBV15 to TRBJ2-1; 7 bases are shared with TRBD2. CDR1 is LNHNV and CDR2 is YYDKDF in the germline V gene (reference sequence). After removal of 5 bases from V and 10 bases from J, the junction contained 20 bases not matched to a gene. The CDR3 runs 17 residues. CDR3 protein: CATSGGGRDASYREQFF. Written as DNA, the CDR3 is TGTGCCACCAGCGGGGGGGGTCGGGACGCGTCATACAGGGAGCAGTTCTTC.

The J gene is TRBJ2-7, the V gene TRBV7-2; 7 bases are a match to TRBD1. Germline lookup yields CDR1 SGHTA and CDR2 FQGNSA. The CDR3 runs to 12 residues. V lost 5 bases and J lost 8; bases outside the gene matches: 6. The CDR3 loop is CASSTDRSKQYF. The CDR3 coding sequence is TGTGCCAGCAGCACGGACAGGAGTAAGCAGTACTTC.

The chain uses TRBV5-1 and TRBJ2-7; TRBD2 aligns across 7 bases. Unmatched junction bases numbered 9, after V lost 5 bases and J lost 7 bases. Germline CDR1 SGHRS, CDR2 YFSETQ. There are 13 residues in the CDR3. The CDR3 protein is CASSREGRGEQYF. CDR3 DNA: TGCGCCAGCAGTAGGGAGGGGCGTGGGGAGCAGTACTTC.

This clone was seen once. This chain uses TRBV30 with TRBJ2-7; tentative D call: TRBD1 (5 bases). The CDR3 totals 12 residues. The V end was cut by 2 bases, the J end by 4 bases, with 9 bases between. Germline V gives CDR1 GTSNPN, CDR2 SVGIG (reference sequence). DNA of the CDR3: TGTGCCTGGAGTCAGACAGTTTACGAGCAGTACTTC. It encodes CAWSQTVYEQYF. Based on the CDR3 plus reference TRBV30 and TRBJ2-7, the full variable domain is SQTIHQWPATLVQPVGSPLSLECTVEGTSNPNLYWYRQAAGRGLQLLFYSVGIGQISSEVPQNLSASRPQDRQFILSSKKLLLSDSGFYLCAWSQTVYEQYFGPGTRLTVT.

The chain links TRBV30 to TRBJ1-1; D gene unclear. V lost 5 bases, J lost 3 bases, and 10 bases lay in between. The CDR3 is made up of 12 amino acids. CDR1 is GTSNPN, CDR2 SVGIG, per germline (reference sequence). CDR3 sequence reads: CAWARGYTEAFF. The CDR3 nucleotides read TGTGCCTGGGCCCGGGGATACACTGAAGCTTTCTTT. The full variable domain, in which reference TRBV30 and TRBJ1-1 provide the parts outside the CDR3, is SQTIHQWPATLVQPVGSPLSLECTVEGTSNPNLYWYRQAAGRGLQLLFYSVGIGQISSEVPQNLSASRPQDRQFILSSKKLLLSDSGFYLCAWARGYTEAFFGQGTRLTVV.

CDR3 nucleotides: TGCGCCAGCAGCGGTCAGGGGTCGGCCAAAAACATTCAGTACTTC. This gives the protein CASSGQGSAKNIQYF. This rearrangement joins TRBV5-1 to TRBJ2-4; a weak D match, TRBD1 (6 bases). Germline V gene data show CDR1 as SGHRS and CDR2 as YFSETQ. CDR3 length equals 15 residues. V gave up 4 bases and J gave up 1 base, with 12 bases separating them.

The chain carries TRBV6-1 and TRBJ1-5, with D uncertain. The CDR3 loop spans 13 amino acids. V lost 0 bases to trimming and J lost 6 bases, with 6 bases between them. The germline gives CDR1 MNHNS, CDR2 SASEGT. CDR3 DNA: TGTGCCAGCAGTGAAGCGCGGGGTCAGCCCCAGCATTTT. It specifies CASSEARGQPQHF.

The V gene is TRBV15, the J gene TRBJ1-2; perhaps TRBD1 as D (5 bases). The CDR3 runs to 15 residues. Germline V lookup: CDR1 LNHNV, CDR2 YYDKDF (reference sequence). Trimming left V 5 bases short and J 8 bases short, with 21 bases between. The CDR3 sequence is CATSGVLGRSPGYTF. CDR3 sequence (DNA): TGTGCCACCAGCGGAGTTCTGGGGCGTAGCCCGGGCTACACCTTC. Full variable domain (outside the CDR3, taken from reference TRBV15 and TRBJ1-2): DAMVIQNPRYQVTQFGKPVTLSCSQTLNHNVMYWYQQKSSQAPKLLFHYYDKDFNNEADTPDNFQSRRPNTSFCFLDIRSPGLGDTAMYLCATSGVLGRSPGYTFGSGTRLTVV.

This clone was detected only once. This chain links TRBV30 with TRBJ1-2; D unclear. The CDR3 has 12 residues. Germline CDR1 is GTSNPN and CDR2 is SVGIG (reference sequence). V lost 2 bases, J lost 4 bases, and 8 bases lay in between. The CDR3 bases are TGTGCCTGGAGTACTCGGGTCTATGGCTACACCTTC. Translating it yields CAWSTRVYGYTF.

The chain has TRBV7-3 and TRBJ2-2; D gene ambiguous. With 6 bases removed from V and 1 base from J, the gap between germline ends came to 9 bases. The CDR3 runs to 14 residues. Germline lookup yields CDR1 SGHTA and CDR2 FQGTGA. The CDR3 loop is CASRESLNTGELFF. Written as DNA, the CDR3 is TGTGCCAGCAGAGAATCCCTGAACACCGGGGAGCTGTTTTTT. Full variable domain (remainder filled in from reference TRBV7-3 and TRBJ2-2): GAGVSQTPSNKVTEKGKYVELRCDPISGHTALYWYRQSLGQGPEFLIYFQGTGAADDSGLPNDRFFAVRPEGSVSTLKIQRTERGDSAVYLCASRESLNTGELFFGEGSRLTVL.

Only one count was recorded for this clone. The V call is TRBV6-5, the J call TRBJ1-5; D not resolved. The CDR3 loop spans 15 amino acids. Germline V CDR1 and CDR2: MNHEY, SVGAGI. The V end lost 0 bases, the J end lost 8 bases, and 14 bases lay between the germline ends. Here the CDR3 DNA reads TGTGCCAGCAGTTACTCGAGTGGAGGGAGGGAGCCCCAGCATTTT. The encoded protein is CASSYSSGGREPQHF.

This clone has only one observation. This chain links TRBV27 with TRBJ1-1; D may be TRBD1 (5 bases). Trimming stripped 6 bases from V and 3 bases from J, with 11 bases between. Germline V CDR1 and CDR2: MNHEY, SMNVEV (reference sequence). The CDR3 sequence is 13 residues long. The CDR3 nucleotides read TGTGCCAGCAGGGGGGATGGGTACACTGAAGCTTTCTTT. Encoded protein: CASRGDGYTEAFF.

The chain employs TRBV7-6 and TRBJ2-5; possibly TRBD1 for D (6 bases). Germline CDR1 is SGHVS and CDR2 is FNYEAQ. CDR3 length: 15 amino acids. Deletions cut 5 bases from V and 4 bases from J, with 17 bases between. The CDR3: CASSRPGTRGETQYF. CDR3 DNA sequence: TGTGCCAGCAGCCGACCAGGGACAAGAGGAGAGACCCAGTACTTC.

The chain carries TRBV18 and TRBJ2-1, with 7 bases that match TRBD1. The germline V gene encodes CDR1 KGHSH and CDR2 LQKENI. V shed 4 bases, J shed 0 bases, and the junction held 6 bases outside the gene matches. The CDR3 is 16 amino acids. The chain's CDR3 is CASSRDAGGSYNEQFF. In nucleotides, the CDR3 is TGTGCCAGCTCACGTGACGCAGGGGGCTCCTACAATGAGCAGTTCTTC.

V and J are TRBV6-5 and TRBJ2-2, with TRBD2 as a possible D gene (5 bases). CDR1 and CDR2 from the germline V gene are MNHEY and SVGAGI. The germline V and J ends were trimmed by 7 bases and 5 bases, with 14 bases remaining between them. This CDR3 has 14 residues. CDR3 DNA sequence: TGTGCCAGCATAGGGAGTAGGAATACCGGGGAGCTGTTTTTT. Protein: CASIGSRNTGELFF.

The chain recombines TRBV19 with TRBJ2-3; D may be TRBD2 (6 bases). Trimming left V 3 bases short and J 2 bases short, with 9 bases between. Germline V gene sequence: CDR1 LNHDA, CDR2 SQIVND (reference sequence). This CDR3 has 14 residues. The CDR3 sequence is CASSMGLATDTQYF. The CDR3 DNA follows: TGTGCCAGTAGTATGGGACTCGCCACAGATACGCAGTATTTT.

This chain connects TRBV10-3 to TRBJ1-1; D gene unclear. V was cut by 6 bases and J by 1 base, with 12 bases left in between. This CDR3 contains 14 residues. Germline assignment: CDR1 ENHRY and CDR2 SYGVKD. The CDR3 DNA reads as TGTGCCATCAGGGCGACGAAGGCGAACACTGAAGCTTTCTTT. It is translated as CAIRATKANTEAFF.

V is TRBV2 and J is TRBJ1-1, with 10 positions matching TRBD1. CDR3 length: 14 residues. The J segment lost 7 bases and the V segment lost 2 bases, leaving 4 bases of the junction unmatched. Germline CDR1 and CDR2: SNHLY and FYNNEI. CDR3 in amino acids: CASSERGDRGEAFF. For the CDR3, the DNA is TGTGCCAGCAGTGAACGAGGGGACAGGGGTGAAGCTTTCTTT.

The chain carries TRBV29-1 and TRBJ2-5, with 7 nucleotides matching TRBD1. V dropped 5 bases and J dropped 1; count of bases not matched to a gene: 4. Germline lookup yields CDR1 SQVTM and CDR2 ANQGSEA. CDR3 length equals 13 residues. CDR3 nucleotides: TGCAGCGTTCCTTGGACAGGCCAAGAGACCCAGTACTTC. Translated: CSVPWTGQETQYF.

The chain couples TRBV2 to TRBJ2-3, with 10 bases that match TRBD2. From germline, CDR1 is SNHLY and CDR2 FYNNEI. J lost 4 bases, V lost 9 bases, and 16 bases had no gene match. The CDR3 extends over 17 amino acids. CDR3 residues: CARSHVVAGGGADTQYF. The CDR3 nucleotides read TGTGCCAGGTCACACGTGGTAGCGGGAGGTGGGGCAGATACGCAGTATTTT.

The rearrangement joins TRBV11-2 to TRBJ1-2; D might be TRBD1 (6 bases). The V gene's germline CDR1 is SGHAT and CDR2 FQNNGV. The CDR3 contains 15 residues. The V and J ends lost 5 bases and 5 bases respectively, with 18 bases between them. The CDR3 is CASSQGGRSLYGYTF. The CDR3 region has the DNA TGTGCCAGCAGCCAAGGGGGGAGGTCCCTATATGGCTACACCTTC.

The chain recombines TRBV28 with TRBJ2-5, with D perhaps being TRBD1 or TRBD2 (5 bases each). The CDR3 runs to 17 residues. The V end lost 6 bases, the J end lost 1 base, and 21 bases lay between the germline ends. Germline CDR1 reads MDHEN; CDR2 reads SYDVKM. The CDR3 DNA reads as TGTGCCAGCAGCCAAAGAGGGACCCTAATAGGCCAAGAGACCCAGTACTTC. It is translated as CASSQRGTLIGQETQYF.

The sample holds a few counts of this clone. The rearrangement links TRBV10-3 to TRBJ2-3, with D hard to call. CDR1 ENHRY and CDR2 SYGVKD come from the germline V gene. The CDR3 covers 11 residues. V lost 4 bases and J lost 6, with 5 bases in between. The CDR3 loop reads CAISGGDTQYF. The DNA for the CDR3 is TGTGCCATCAGTGGGGGTGATACGCAGTATTTT.